This T cell receptor beta chain was identified during a study of blood T cell repertoires in COVID-19. Study-level information: Some COVID-19 samples were acute and others convalescent; all came from the United States, Italy and Spain. In each case, the material was cDNA or gDNA derived from T cells, B-cell-depleted T cells, or PBMCs.

The CDR3 totals 15 residues. The germline V gene has CDR1 SGDLS and CDR2 YYNGEE. The V gene end was trimmed by 0 bases and the J gene end by 5 bases; junction bases not matched to a gene: 5. Assay: immunoSEQ multiplex PCR; the TCRdb copy retains only in-frame clones and omits some. The sample shows 25,000 to 30,000 clones, 87% of them seen only once. Sequencing was done on a sample of peripheral blood. This receptor was taken from a man between 50 and 59 years old with active COVID-19. The chain joins TRBV9 to TRBJ2-3; 8 bases map to TRBD2. CDR3 nucleotide sequence: TGTGCCAGCAGCGTAGCCGGGGGGGCAATAGATACGCAGTATTTT. It yields the protein CASSVAGGAIDTQYF.